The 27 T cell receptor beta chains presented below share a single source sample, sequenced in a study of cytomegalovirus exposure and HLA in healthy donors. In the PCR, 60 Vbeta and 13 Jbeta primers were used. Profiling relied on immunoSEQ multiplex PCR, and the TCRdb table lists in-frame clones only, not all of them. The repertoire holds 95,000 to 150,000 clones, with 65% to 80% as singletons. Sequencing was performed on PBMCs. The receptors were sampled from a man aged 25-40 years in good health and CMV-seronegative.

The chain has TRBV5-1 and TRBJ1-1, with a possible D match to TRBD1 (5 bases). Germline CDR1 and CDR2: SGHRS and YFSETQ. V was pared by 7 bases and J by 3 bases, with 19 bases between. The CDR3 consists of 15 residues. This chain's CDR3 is CASRNGGAVDTEAFF. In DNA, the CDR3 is TGCGCCAGCCGTAACGGAGGGGCTGTGGACACTGAAGCTTTCTTT.

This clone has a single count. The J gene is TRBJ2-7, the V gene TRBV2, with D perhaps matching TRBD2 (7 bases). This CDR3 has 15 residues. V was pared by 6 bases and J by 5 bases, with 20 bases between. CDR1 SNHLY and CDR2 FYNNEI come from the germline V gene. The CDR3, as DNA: TGTGCCAGCAGCAAGGGCGGAGGGGGGGGCCACGAGCAGTACTTC. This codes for CASSKGGGGGHEQYF.

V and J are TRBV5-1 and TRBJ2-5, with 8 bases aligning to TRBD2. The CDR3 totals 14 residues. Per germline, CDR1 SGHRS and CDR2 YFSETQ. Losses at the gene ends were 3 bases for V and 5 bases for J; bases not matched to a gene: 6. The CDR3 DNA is TGCGCCAGCAGCTCCGGCGGGGGGCCGGAGACCCAGTACTTC. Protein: CASSSGGGPETQYF.

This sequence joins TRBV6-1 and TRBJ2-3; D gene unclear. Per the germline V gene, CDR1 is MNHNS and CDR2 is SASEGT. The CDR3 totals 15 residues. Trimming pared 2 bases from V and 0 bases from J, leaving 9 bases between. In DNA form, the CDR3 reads TGTGCCAGCAGTGAAATCGACACTAGCACAGATACGCAGTATTTT. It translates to CASSEIDTSTDTQYF.

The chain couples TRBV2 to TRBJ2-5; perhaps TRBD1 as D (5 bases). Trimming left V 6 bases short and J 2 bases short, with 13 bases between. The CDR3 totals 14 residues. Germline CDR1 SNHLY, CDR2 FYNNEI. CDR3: CASSPRATQETQYF. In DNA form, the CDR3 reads TGTGCCAGCAGCCCCAGGGCCACTCAAGAGACCCAGTACTTC.

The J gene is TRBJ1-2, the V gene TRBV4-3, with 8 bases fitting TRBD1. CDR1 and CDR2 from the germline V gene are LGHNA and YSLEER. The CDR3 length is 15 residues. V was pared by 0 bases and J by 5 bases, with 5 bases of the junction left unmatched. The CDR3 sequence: CASSQDFYRGYGYTF. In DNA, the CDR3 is TGCGCCAGCAGCCAAGATTTCTACAGGGGGTATGGCTACACCTTC.

For the CDR3, the DNA is TGCGCCAGCAGCTCTAGCGGGACGTCCTACGAGCAGTACTTC. Translated: CASSSSGTSYEQYF. The J gene is TRBJ2-7, the V gene TRBV5-1, with 9 bases lining up with TRBD2. Germline CDR1 SGHRS, CDR2 YFSETQ. CDR3 length: 14 residues. J was trimmed by 1 base and V by 3 bases; bases with no gene match: 2. The full variable domain, in which reference TRBV5-1 and TRBJ2-7 provide the parts outside the CDR3, is KAGVTQTPRYLIKTRGQQVTLSCSPISGHRSVSWYQQTPGQGLQFLFEYFSETQRNKGNFPGRFSGRQFSNSRSEMNVSTLELGDSALYLCASSSSGTSYEQYFGPGTRLTVT.

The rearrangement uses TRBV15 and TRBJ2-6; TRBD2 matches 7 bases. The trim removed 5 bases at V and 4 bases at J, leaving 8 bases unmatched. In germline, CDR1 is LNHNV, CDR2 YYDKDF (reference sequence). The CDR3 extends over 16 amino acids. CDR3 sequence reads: CATSGLLARGANVLTF. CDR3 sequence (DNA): TGTGCCACCAGCGGACTACTAGCGAGGGGGGCCAACGTCCTGACTTTC. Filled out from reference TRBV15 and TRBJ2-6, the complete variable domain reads DAMVIQNPRYQVTQFGKPVTLSCSQTLNHNVMYWYQQKSSQAPKLLFHYYDKDFNNEADTPDNFQSRRPNTSFCFLDIRSPGLGDTAMYLCATSGLLARGANVLTFGAGSRLTVL.

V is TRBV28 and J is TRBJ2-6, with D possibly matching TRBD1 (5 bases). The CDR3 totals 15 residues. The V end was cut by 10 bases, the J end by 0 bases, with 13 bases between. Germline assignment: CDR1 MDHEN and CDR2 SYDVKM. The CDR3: CATLTAISGANVLTF. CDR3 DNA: TGTGCCACCCTGACAGCTATCTCTGGGGCCAACGTCCTGACTTTC.

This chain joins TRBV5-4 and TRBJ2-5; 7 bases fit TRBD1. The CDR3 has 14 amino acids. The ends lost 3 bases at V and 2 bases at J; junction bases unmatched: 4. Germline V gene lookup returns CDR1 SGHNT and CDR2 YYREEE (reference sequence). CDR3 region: CASSSGQEQETQYF. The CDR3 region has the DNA TGTGCCAGCAGCTCAGGACAGGAACAAGAGACCCAGTACTTC.

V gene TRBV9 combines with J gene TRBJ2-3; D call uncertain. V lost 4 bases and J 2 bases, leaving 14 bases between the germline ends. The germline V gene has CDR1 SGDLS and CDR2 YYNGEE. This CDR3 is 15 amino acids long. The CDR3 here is CASSPSGSPTDTQYF. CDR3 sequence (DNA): TGTGCCAGCAGCCCCAGTGGTTCCCCCACAGATACGCAGTATTTT.

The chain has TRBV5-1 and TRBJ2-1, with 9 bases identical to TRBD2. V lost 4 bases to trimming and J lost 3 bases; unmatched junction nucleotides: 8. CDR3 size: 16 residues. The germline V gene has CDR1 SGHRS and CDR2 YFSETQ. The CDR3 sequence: CASSKTSGDFYNEQFF. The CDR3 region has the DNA TGCGCCAGCAGCAAGACTAGCGGAGACTTCTACAATGAGCAGTTCTTC.

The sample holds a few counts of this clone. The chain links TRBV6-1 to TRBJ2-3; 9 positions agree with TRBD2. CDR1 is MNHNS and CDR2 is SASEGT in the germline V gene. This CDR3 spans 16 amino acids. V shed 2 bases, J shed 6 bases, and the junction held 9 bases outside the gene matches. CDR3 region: CASSEWPSGDRDTQYF. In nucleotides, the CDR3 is TGTGCCAGCAGTGAATGGCCTAGCGGGGATCGGGATACGCAGTATTTT.

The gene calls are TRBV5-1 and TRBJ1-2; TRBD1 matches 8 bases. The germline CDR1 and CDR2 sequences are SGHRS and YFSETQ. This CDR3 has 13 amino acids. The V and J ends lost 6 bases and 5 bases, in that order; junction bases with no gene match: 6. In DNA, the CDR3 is TGCGCCAGCAATCAGGGGGCTGGGTATGGCTACACCTTC. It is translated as CASNQGAGYGYTF.

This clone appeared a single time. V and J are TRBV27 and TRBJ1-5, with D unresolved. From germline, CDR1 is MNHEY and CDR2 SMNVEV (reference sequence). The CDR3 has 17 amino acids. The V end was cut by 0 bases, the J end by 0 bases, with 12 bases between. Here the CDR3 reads CASSLSAEPYSNQPQHF. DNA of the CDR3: TGTGCCAGCAGTTTATCGGCGGAGCCGTATAGCAATCAGCCCCAGCATTTT.

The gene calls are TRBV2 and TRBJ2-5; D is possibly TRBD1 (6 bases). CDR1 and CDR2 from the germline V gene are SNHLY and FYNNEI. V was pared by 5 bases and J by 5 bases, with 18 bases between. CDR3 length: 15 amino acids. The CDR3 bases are TGTGCCAGCAGTCCGGACAGTCTTTCTAGGGAGACCCAGTACTTC. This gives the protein CASSPDSLSRETQYF.

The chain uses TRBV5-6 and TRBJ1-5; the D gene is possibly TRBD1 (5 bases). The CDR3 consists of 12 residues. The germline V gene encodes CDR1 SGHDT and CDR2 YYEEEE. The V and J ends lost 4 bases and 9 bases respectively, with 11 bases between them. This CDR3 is CASSPRRGPQHF. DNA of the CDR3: TGTGCCAGCAGCCCTCGGAGGGGGCCCCAGCATTTT.

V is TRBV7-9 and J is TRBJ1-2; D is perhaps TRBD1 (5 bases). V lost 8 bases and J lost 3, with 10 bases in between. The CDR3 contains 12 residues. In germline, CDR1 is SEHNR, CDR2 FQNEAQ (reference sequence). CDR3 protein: CASATGYYGYTF. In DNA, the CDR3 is TGTGCCAGCGCAACAGGTTACTATGGCTACACCTTC.

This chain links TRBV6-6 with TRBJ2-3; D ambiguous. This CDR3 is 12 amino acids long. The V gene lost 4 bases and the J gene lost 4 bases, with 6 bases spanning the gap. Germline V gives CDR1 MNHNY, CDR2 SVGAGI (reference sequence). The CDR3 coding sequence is TGTGCCAGCAGTTTTAGCTCAGATACGCAGTATTTT. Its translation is CASSFSSDTQYF.

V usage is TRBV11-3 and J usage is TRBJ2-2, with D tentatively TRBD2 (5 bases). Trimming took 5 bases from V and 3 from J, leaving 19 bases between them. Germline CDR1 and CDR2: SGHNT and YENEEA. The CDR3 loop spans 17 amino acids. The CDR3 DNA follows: TGTGCCAGCAGCGGCCGAGGACTCCCCGGGGACACCGGGGAGCTGTTTTTT. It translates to CASSGRGLPGDTGELFF.

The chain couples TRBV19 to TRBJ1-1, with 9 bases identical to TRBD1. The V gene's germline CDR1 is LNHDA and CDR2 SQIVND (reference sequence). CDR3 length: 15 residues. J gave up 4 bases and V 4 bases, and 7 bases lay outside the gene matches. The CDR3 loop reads CASSRTGAASTEAFF. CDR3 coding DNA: TGTGCCAGTAGTAGGACAGGGGCCGCTTCCACTGAAGCTTTCTTT. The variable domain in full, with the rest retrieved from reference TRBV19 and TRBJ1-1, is DGGITQSPKYLFRKEGQNVTLSCEQNLNHDAMYWYRQDPGQGLRLIYYSQIVNDFQKGDIAEGYSVSREKKESFPLTVTSAQKNPTAFYLCASSRTGAASTEAFFGQGTRLTVV.

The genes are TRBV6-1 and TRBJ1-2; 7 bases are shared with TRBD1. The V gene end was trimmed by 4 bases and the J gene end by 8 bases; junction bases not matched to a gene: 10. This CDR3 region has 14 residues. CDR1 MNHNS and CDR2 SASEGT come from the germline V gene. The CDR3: CASSALEGAQGYTF. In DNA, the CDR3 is TGTGCCAGCAGTGCCTTAGAGGGGGCGCAGGGCTACACCTTC.

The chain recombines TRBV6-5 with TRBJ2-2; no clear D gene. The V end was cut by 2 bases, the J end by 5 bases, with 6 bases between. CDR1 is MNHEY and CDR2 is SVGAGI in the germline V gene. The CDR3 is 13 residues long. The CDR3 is CASSYTKTGELFF. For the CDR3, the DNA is TGTGCCAGCAGTTACACAAAGACCGGGGAGCTGTTTTTT.

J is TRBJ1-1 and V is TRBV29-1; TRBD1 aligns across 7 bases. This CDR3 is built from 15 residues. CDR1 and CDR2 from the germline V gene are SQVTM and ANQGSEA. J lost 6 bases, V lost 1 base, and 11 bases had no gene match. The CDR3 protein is CSVEVLIYRGPEAFF. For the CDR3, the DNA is TGCAGCGTTGAAGTCCTTATCTACAGGGGTCCTGAAGCTTTCTTT.

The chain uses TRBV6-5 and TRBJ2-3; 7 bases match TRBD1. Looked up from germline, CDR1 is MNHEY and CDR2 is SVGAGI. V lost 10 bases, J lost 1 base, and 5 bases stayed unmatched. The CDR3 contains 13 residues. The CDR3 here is CATRGRRTDTQYF. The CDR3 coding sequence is TGTGCCACCAGGGGGAGACGCACAGATACGCAGTATTTT.

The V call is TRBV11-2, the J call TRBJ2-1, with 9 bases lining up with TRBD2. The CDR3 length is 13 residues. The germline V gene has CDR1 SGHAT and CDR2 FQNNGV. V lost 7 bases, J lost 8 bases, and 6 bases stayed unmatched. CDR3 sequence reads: CASNSGSHYEQFF. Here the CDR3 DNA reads TGTGCCAGCAATAGCGGGAGTCACTATGAGCAGTTCTTC.

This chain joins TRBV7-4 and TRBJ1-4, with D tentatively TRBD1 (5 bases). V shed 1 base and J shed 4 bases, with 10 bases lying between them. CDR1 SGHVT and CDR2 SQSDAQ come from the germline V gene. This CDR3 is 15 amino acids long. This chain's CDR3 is CASSLGGVGNEKLFF. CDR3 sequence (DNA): TGTGCCAGCAGCTTAGGGGGGGTCGGTAATGAAAAACTGTTTTTT.